This passage covers 17 T cell receptor beta chains from one sample sequenced in a study of blood T cell repertoires in COVID-19. Repertoires were generated with immunoSEQ multiplex PCR, while TCRdb's copy carries only in-frame clones and drops some. The sample yields roughly 51,000 clones, about 86% seen once. Sequenced sample: peripheral blood. The receptors stem from an elderly woman with acute or convalescent COVID-19.

The chain carries TRBV4-2 and TRBJ2-3; no reliable D call. This CDR3 contains 19 residues. The V end was cut by 3 bases, the J end by 6 bases, with 28 bases between. Germline V gene data show CDR1 as LGHNA and CDR2 as YNFKEQ. CDR3 coding DNA: TGTGCCAGCAGCCACCCCGCCACGGAGTCCGGCCGGTACGAGGATACGCAGTATTTT. This codes for CASSHPATESGRYEDTQYF.

The V gene is TRBV5-4, the J gene TRBJ1-1; a possible D gene is TRBD1 (6 bases). In germline, CDR1 is SGHNT, CDR2 YYREEE (reference sequence). The V end was cut by 0 bases, the J end by 10 bases, with 19 bases between. CDR3 length equals 15 residues. In nucleotides, the CDR3 is TGTGCCAGCAGCTTGGACCTTCAGGGGCTCGGTGGAGCTTTCTTT. The encoded protein is CASSLDLQGLGGAFF.

The chain joins TRBV19 to TRBJ1-5, with 10 bases aligning to TRBD1. This CDR3 has 13 amino acids. With 4 bases clipped from V and 6 bases from J, the junction kept 0 bases outside the gene matches. CDR1 LNHDA and CDR2 SQIVND come from the germline V gene (reference sequence). CDR3 nucleotides: TGTGCCAGTAGTAGGGACAGGGGTCAGCCCCAGCATTTT. Its translation: CASSRDRGQPQHF.

This clone was seen a few times. The chain employs TRBV6-6 and TRBJ1-5; no firm D call. Germline V gene lookup returns CDR1 MNHNY and CDR2 SVGAGI (reference sequence). Trimming removed 5 bases at V and 0 bases at J, with 14 bases between. The CDR3 spans 16 residues. The CDR3 nucleotides read TGTGCCAGCAGTCAGCCCTCTTTTTATAGCAATCAGCCCCAGCATTTT. Its translation is CASSQPSFYSNQPQHF.

The rearrangement links TRBV19 to TRBJ2-1, with D tentatively TRBD1 (6 bases). This CDR3 comprises 15 residues. Trimming stripped 3 bases from V and 0 bases from J, with 9 bases between. CDR1 LNHDA and CDR2 SQIVND come from the germline V gene (reference sequence). CDR3 in DNA: TGTGCCAGTAGTATGGGGGCCAGCTCCTACAATGAGCAGTTCTTC. Translating it yields CASSMGASSYNEQFF.

The J gene is TRBJ1-1, the V gene TRBV5-1, with D possibly matching TRBD1 (5 bases). V was trimmed by 6 bases and J by 1 base, leaving 10 bases between them. The CDR3 consists of 13 residues. CDR1 SGHRS and CDR2 YFSETQ come from the germline V gene. The CDR3 sequence: CASTTTGNTEAFF. DNA of the CDR3: TGCGCCAGCACCACCACAGGGAACACTGAAGCTTTCTTT.

This clone has just one count. The V and J genes are TRBV29-1 and TRBJ2-7; possible D gene TRBD2, 5 bases. Per germline, CDR1 SQVTM and CDR2 ANQGSEA. With 4 bases removed from V and 3 bases from J, the gap between germline ends came to 16 bases. CDR3 length: 14 residues. The DNA of the CDR3 is TGCAGCGTTGCCCCGTGGGGTGAGGGCTACGAGCAGTACTTC. This encodes CSVAPWGEGYEQYF.

V and J are TRBV6-5 and TRBJ2-1; D might be TRBD1 (6 bases). V was pared by 5 bases and J by 3 bases, with 11 bases between. CDR1 and CDR2 from the germline V gene are MNHEY and SVGAGI. The CDR3 has 14 amino acids. Written as DNA, the CDR3 is TGTGCCAGCAGTACCAGGGGCATCTACAATGAGCAGTTCTTC. It translates to CASSTRGIYNEQFF.

This clone was counted a few times. The chain recombines TRBV24-1 with TRBJ2-2, with D perhaps matching TRBD2 (6 bases). The germline V gene has CDR1 KGHDR and CDR2 SFDVKD. The CDR3 contains 15 residues. The ends were cut back, 5 bases at V and 0 bases at J, with 9 bases in the middle. CDR3 in amino acids: CATSGGGANTGELFF. The CDR3 DNA sequence: TGTGCCACCAGTGGGGGCGGGGCGAACACCGGGGAGCTGTTTTTT.

The chain carries TRBV3-1 (or the pseudogene TRBV3-2) and TRBJ1-1; 9 bases are a match to TRBD1. Germline loops: CDR1 LGHDT, CDR2 YNNKEL (reference sequence). This CDR3 has 15 residues. Trimming cost V 4 bases and J 6 bases; bases outside gene matches: 9. Here the CDR3 reads CASSPRGQGKSEAFF. The CDR3 DNA follows: TGTGCCAGCAGCCCCCGGGGACAGGGTAAGTCTGAAGCTTTCTTT.

The chain joins TRBV5-1 to TRBJ1-3; D gene unclear. The CDR3 runs to 13 residues. Looked up from germline, CDR1 is SGHRS and CDR2 is YFSETQ. Between the trimmed V and J ends, which lost 3 bases and 4 bases, there was a span of 8 bases. For the CDR3, the DNA is TGCGCCAGCAGCTGGGAGTCCGGAAACACCATATATTTT. It is translated as CASSWESGNTIYF.

The chain recombines TRBV6-6 with TRBJ2-5; maybe TRBD2 (6 bases). Germline V gene lookup returns CDR1 MNHNY and CDR2 SVGAGI (reference sequence). The CDR3 loop spans 13 amino acids. V gave up 10 bases and J gave up 4 bases, with 16 bases separating them. CDR3 region: CATRVEGAETQYF. CDR3 bases: TGTGCCACCAGGGTGGAGGGCGCAGAGACCCAGTACTTC.

The chain is built from TRBV19 and TRBJ1-4; 12 positions agree with TRBD1. Germline V gives CDR1 LNHDA, CDR2 SQIVND (reference sequence). This CDR3 is 17 amino acids long. The ends lost 7 bases at V and 7 bases at J; junction bases unmatched: 13. Written as DNA, the CDR3 is TGTGCCAGTACCAAGTCCCGGGACAGGGGGCCGGGTGAAAAACTGTTTTTT. Translated, it gives CASTKSRDRGPGEKLFF.

V is TRBV30 and J is TRBJ2-2, with 7 bases lining up with TRBD2. This CDR3 region has 15 residues. Germline V CDR1 and CDR2: GTSNPN, SVGIG (reference sequence). V shed 2 bases, J shed 0 bases, and the junction held 3 bases outside the gene matches. The CDR3 sequence is CAWSWGGSNTGELFF. CDR3 DNA sequence: TGTGCCTGGAGTTGGGGGGGGTCGAACACCGGGGAGCTGTTTTTT.

The V call is TRBV2, the J call TRBJ1-2; 7 bases map to TRBD1. The CDR3 length is 12 residues. Germline-derived CDR1 and CDR2 are SNHLY and FYNNEI. V shed 8 bases and J 1 base; nucleotides not matched to a gene: 1. The CDR3 loop reads CASRDSNYGYTF. CDR3 nucleotide sequence: TGTGCCAGCCGGGACAGTAACTATGGCTACACCTTC.

The V and J genes are TRBV3-1 (or the pseudogene TRBV3-2) and TRBJ2-7; 9 positions agree with TRBD2. The CDR3 sequence is 16 residues long. Per germline, CDR1 LGHDT and CDR2 YNNKEL (reference sequence). The J segment lost 0 bases and the V segment lost 4 bases, leaving 7 bases of the junction unmatched. The CDR3 DNA reads as TGTGCCAGCAGCCTCATAGCGGGGGCGAGCTCCTACGAGCAGTACTTC. Translated, it gives CASSLIAGASSYEQYF.

This chain uses TRBV2 with TRBJ1-4, with D perhaps TRBD1 (6 bases). The V end was cut by 5 bases, the J end by 8 bases, with 27 bases between. Germline CDR1 is SNHLY and CDR2 is FYNNEI. The CDR3 consists of 18 residues. Here the CDR3 DNA reads TGTGCCAGCAGTCCCCAGACAGGTCGAGGTCTGGCGGTGGAAAAACTGTTTTTT. As protein: CASSPQTGRGLAVEKLFF.